Listed here are 2 T cell receptor beta chains from one sample, sequenced in a study of blood T cell repertoires in COVID-19. The repertoire was sequenced with immunoSEQ multiplex PCR; TCRdb's copy has only in-frame clones and lacks some. The sample includes approximately 150,000 clones, 80% of them seen just once. Sequences were obtained from PBMCs or T cells enriched from blood (not recorded which). All receptors derive from a man aged 35 to 55 who had recovered from COVID-19.

The chain employs TRBV6-5 and TRBJ1-3, with D possibly TRBD1 on 6 matching bases. The CDR3 runs to 13 residues. The V end lost 7 bases, the J end lost 9 bases, and 16 bases lay between the germline ends. Germline CDR1 is MNHEY and CDR2 is SVGAGI. The CDR3 DNA sequence: TGTGCCAGCATCGAACAGGGTCTCATCACCATATATTTT. It encodes CASIEQGLITIYF.

The chain couples TRBV23-1 to TRBJ1-2; 7 nucleotides match TRBD1. TRBV23-1 is identified as an open reading frame with a role that is uncertain. V was clipped by 0 bases and J by 2 bases; unmatched bases: 6. This CDR3 contains 16 residues. CDR3 in amino acids: CASSQSWGRGNYGYTF. In DNA, the CDR3 is TGCGCCAGCAGTCAATCTTGGGGCAGGGGGAACTATGGCTACACCTTC.